The sequence of this T cell receptor (beta chain) was determined in a study of CD4 T cells in relation to SARS-CoV-2 and coronaviruses. Before the COVID-19 pandemic, during about 2010-2019, CD4+ T cells were taken from unexposed donors. The study, taken as a whole, reports: About 64% of donors had memory CD4+ clonotypes crossrecognizing SARS-CoV-2 and common cold coronavirus spike. Compared with monoreactive clones, crossreactive clones showed significantly weaker SARS-CoV-2 expansion.

As regards this clone: Its cognate antigen is unknown.

The assay was immunoSEQ multiplex PCR, and TCRdb's table has in-frame clones only and misses some. The data show more than 55,000 clones, roughly 85% seen once. There are 15 residues in the CDR3. Germline V gene data show CDR1 as MNHNY and CDR2 as SVGAGI (reference sequence). Trimming took 3 bases from V and 5 from J; bases not matched to a gene: 9. The source is a human donor in good health. Source material: memory CD4+ T cells from PBMCs. The rearrangement joins TRBV6-6 to TRBJ2-5, with TRBD1 matching 7 bases. The CDR3 spells CASSYPTGVRETQYF. Here the CDR3 DNA reads TGTGCCAGCAGTTATCCTACAGGGGTAAGGGAGACCCAGTACTTC.